Listed below are T cell receptor beta chains from one sample, sequenced in a study of Ad26.COV2.S vaccination and SARS-CoV-2 variants. TCRdb's copy holds only in-frame clones and misses some; the assay was immunoSEQ multiplex PCR. Of approximately 300,000 clones detected, around four fifths appear once; the ten largest clones hold around 2%. This specimen consisted of peripheral blood, obtained in a trial of Ad26.COV2.S vaccine versus placebo. These receptor sequences come from a person aged 18-65 years who received the Ad26.COV2.S COVID-19 vaccine or a placebo. The CDR3 runs from the conserved cysteine through the conserved F or W. The D gene is left open where the match is weak. The listing skips clone size in some rows; elsewhere it reads once, few, many or a size class.

clone_size j_call v_call d_call cdr3_nt cdr3_aa
. TRBJ2-7 TRBV2 TRBD1 TGTGCCAGCATTGCCCCCGGGACAGGGGGCTACGAGCAGTACTTC CASIAPGTGGYEQYF
. TRBJ2-5 TRBV6-6 . TGTGCCAGCAGTTCGTACGGACAAGAGACCCAGTACTTC CASSSYGQETQYF
. TRBJ2-7 TRBV15 . TGTGCCACCAGCAGAGATACAGGAACTACCTACGAGCAGTACTTC CATSRDTGTTYEQYF
many TRBJ1-5 TRBV10-1 . TGCGCCAGCAGCGCCGGGACTCAGCCCCAGCATTTT CASSAGTQPQHF
. TRBJ1-5 TRBV6-5 TRBD1 TGTGCCAGCAGTACAGGGGTTCAGCAGCCCCAGCATTTT CASSTGVQQPQHF
. TRBJ1-1 TRBV6-5 TRBD1 TGTGCCAGCAGCCCCGGACAGGGGAGAAGTGAAGCTTTCTTT CASSPGQGRSEAFF
. TRBJ2-7 TRBV27 . TGTGCCAGCAGGCCTAAGCCATTGGGGGGCGAGTCCTACGAGCAGTACTTC CASRPKPLGGESYEQYF
. TRBJ1-3 TRBV30 . TGTGCCTGGGAGGGCGACTCTGGAAACACCATATATTTT CAWEGDSGNTIYF
. TRBJ2-7 TRBV13 TRBD2 TGTGCCAGCAGCCTCAGCGGGGTTAGCGAGCAGTACTTC CASSLSGVSEQYF
. TRBJ1-1 TRBV7-9 . TGTGCCAGCAGCCGCGTGACAGGACCCTCGTTTGAAGCTTTCTTT CASSRVTGPSFEAFF
. TRBJ2-3 TRBV7-9 TRBD1 TGTGCCAGCAGCCCGGGACAGTTCCTTAGCACAGATACGCAGTATTTT CASSPGQFLSTDTQYF
. TRBJ1-2 TRBV28 . TGTGCCAGCAGTCCATCGTTTCGGACCCCAAGCTGGTCTAACTATGGCTACACCTTC CASSPSFRTPSWSNYGYTF
. TRBJ2-2 TRBV30 . TGTGCCCAACCAGGCAGGGGAAACACCGGGGAGCTGTTTTTT CAQPGRGNTGELFF
. TRBJ2-3 TRBV11-3 . TGTGCCAGCAGCCCACCCAGATTACCTAGCACAGATACGCAGTATTTT CASSPPRLPSTDTQYF
few TRBJ1-1 TRBV7-3 . TGTGCCAGCAGCTTAACGGCCAGCCAGAACACTGAAGCTTTCTTT CASSLTASQNTEAFF
. TRBJ1-5 TRBV7-9 TRBD1 TGTGCCAGCAGCCTTGGGACAGGGTCATATAGCAATCAGCCCCAGCATTTT CASSLGTGSYSNQPQHF
. TRBJ2-7 TRBV28 . TGTGCCAGCATTCCCGCTGGACGGGGCTATTACGAGCAGTACTTC CASIPAGRGYYEQYF
. TRBJ2-5 TRBV6-2/TRBV6-3 TRBD2 TGTGCCAGCTGCCCGACTAGCGGGGGGCCTTGGACCCAGTACTTC CASCPTSGGPWTQYF
few TRBJ1-1 TRBV29-1 . TGCAGCGTTGCGGAGAACACTGAAGCTTTCTTT CSVAENTEAFF
. TRBJ2-2 TRBV5-1 . TGCGCCAGCAGCTTGCTGGGGCCTGAGACCGGGGAGCTGTTTTTT CASSLLGPETGELFF
. TRBJ2-7 TRBV6-1 TRBD2 TGTGCCAGCAGTGACCTTTCCGGAGCGGGAGAGCAGTACTTC CASSDLSGAGEQYF
. TRBJ2-5 TRBV29-1 TRBD1 TGCAGCGTAAGGGACAGAAGCTCCTTGGGGGCCCAGTACTTC CSVRDRSSLGAQYF
. TRBJ2-1 TRBV19 . TGTGCCAGTAGGGTTACGGGGTCCTACAATGAGCAGTTCTTC CASRVTGSYNEQFF
. TRBJ1-2 TRBV4-1 . TGCGCCAGCAGCCAAGTCACTGTAGGCAGGGCAAACTATGGCTACACCTTC CASSQVTVGRANYGYTF
. TRBJ1-5 TRBV5-5 TRBD1 TGTGCCAGCAGCCGACAGGGGGTTCAGCCCCAGCATTTT CASSRQGVQPQHF
. TRBJ2-7 TRBV2 . TGTGCCAGCAGGGAAAACAGGGGAGGGGGGCTCGAGCAGTACTTC CASRENRGGGLEQYF
. TRBJ1-3 TRBV19 . TGTGCCAGTAGTAGACGCCCGTCGAGCTCTGGAAACACCATATATTTT CASSRRPSSSGNTIYF
. TRBJ2-6 TRBV7-9 . TGTGCCAGCAGACATCGCCTAGGACACTCAGGCTCTGGGGCCAACGTCCTGACTTTC CASRHRLGHSGSGANVLTF
. TRBJ2-7 TRBV28 . TGTGCCAGCAGTGCACTAATGGACATATCCTACGAGCAGTACTTC CASSALMDISYEQYF
. TRBJ2-1 TRBV2 . TGTGCCAGTCGGTTGGAGCCTCACAATGAGCAGTTCTTC CASRLEPHNEQFF
. TRBJ2-3 TRBV2 TRBD2 TGTGCCAGCAATCTACGGCGGCTAGCGGGGGCCGTCTATACGCAGTATTTT CASNLRRLAGAVYTQYF
. TRBJ2-1 TRBV28 TRBD1 TGTGCCAGCGGGACAGGGGTCAATGAGCAGTTCTTC CASGTGVNEQFF
once TRBJ1-2 TRBV28 . TGTGCCAGCAGTCTAGAGAGTTCTAACTATGGCTACACCTTC CASSLESSNYGYTF
few TRBJ2-5 TRBV10-2 TRBD2 TGCGCCAGCACACTAGCGGGGGGTGTGGAGACCCAGTACTTC CASTLAGGVETQYF
. TRBJ2-1 TRBV3-1/TRBV3-2 . TGTGCCAGCAGCCAGTTAAGGGCTACTGAGCAGTTCTTC CASSQLRATEQFF